The clone carrying this T cell receptor beta chain came up many times. Its antigen is still unknown. The data stem from a study of CD8+CD57+ T cells in acquired aplastic anemia. Trimming removed 2 bases at V and 3 bases at J, with 11 bases between. The CDR3 consists of 14 residues. Study-wide results and limits: Patients and controls had in common 25 to 30 CD8+ CDR3 sequences.

Patients selected for sequencing had displayed CD8+CD57+ cell expansion by flow cytometry. TCR beta VDJ combinations and CDR3 sequences were profiled from genomic DNA. TCRdb redid the calling of the reads with MiXCR, one entry per CDR3 protein. Of roughly 240,000 distinct CDR3 sequences detected, roughly half appear once; the ten largest clones hold about 7.8%. This sequence joins TRBV12-3 or TRBV12-4 and TRBJ2-7; D perhaps matches TRBD1 (6 bases). The TCR originated in a human donor with aplastic anemia. Sequenced: sorted CD4+, CD8+, or CD8+CD57+ T cells (not recorded which) from PBMCs. CDR3 nucleotides: TGTGCCAGCAGTTTACAGGGGACAATCTACGAGCAGTACTTC. Protein product: CASSLQGTIYEQYF.